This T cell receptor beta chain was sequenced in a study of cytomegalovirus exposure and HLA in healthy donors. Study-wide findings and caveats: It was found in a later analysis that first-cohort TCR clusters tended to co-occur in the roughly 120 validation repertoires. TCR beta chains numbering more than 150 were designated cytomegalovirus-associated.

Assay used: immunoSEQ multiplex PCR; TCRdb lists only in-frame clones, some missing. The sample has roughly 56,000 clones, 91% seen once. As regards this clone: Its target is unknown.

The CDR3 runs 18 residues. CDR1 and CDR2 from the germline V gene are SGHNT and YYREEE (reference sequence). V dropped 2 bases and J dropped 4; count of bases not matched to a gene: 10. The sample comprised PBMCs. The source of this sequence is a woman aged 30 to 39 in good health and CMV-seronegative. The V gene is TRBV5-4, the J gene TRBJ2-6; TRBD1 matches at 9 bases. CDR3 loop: CASSLPGQGVLGANVLTF. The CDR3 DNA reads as TGTGCCAGCAGCTTACCGGGACAGGGTGTTCTAGGGGCCAACGTCCTGACTTTC.